These T cell receptor beta chains were read from a single sample in a study of blood T cell repertoires in COVID-19. Generated by immunoSEQ multiplex PCR, the TCRdb table keeps only in-frame clones and is missing some. The sample yields approximately 350,000 clones, 75% to 90% seen once. The sequenced sample consisted of peripheral blood. Every receptor here comes from a woman in her fifties or sixties with COVID-19, enrolled during active disease. The CDR3 runs from the conserved cysteine through the conserved F or W. D genes are given only for firm matches. A row's size may be missing; if present it is once, few, many or a size class.

>-|-|TRBJ2-5|TRBV9
TGTGCCAGCAGCGCTTCCGAACTTGGTCGACAAGAGACCCAGTACTTC
CASSASELGRQETQYF
>-|-|TRBJ1-4|TRBV6-5
TGTGCCAGCAGTTACTCGGGGGGACGGCGGGGGAAACTGTTTTTT
CASSYSGGRRGKLFF
>TRBD1|-|TRBJ1-1|TRBV13
TGTGCCAGCAGCTTATACGACAGGGTGAACACTGAAGCTTTCTTT
CASSLYDRVNTEAFF
>-|-|TRBJ1-3|TRBV27
TGTGCCAGCAGCCCCGGAATATGGGGGAGGAACACCATATATTTT
CASSPGIWGRNTIYF
>TRBD2|-|TRBJ2-3|TRBV19
TGTGCCAGTAGTACCCTTATAGCGGGAGGCCCGGGCACAGATACGCAGTATTTT
CASSTLIAGGPGTDTQYF
>TRBD1|-|TRBJ1-5|TRBV6-2/TRBV6-3
TGTGCCAGCAGCTCAGGGGGGCTAGGCAATCAGCCCCAGCATTTT
CASSSGGLGNQPQHF
>-|-|TRBJ2-3|TRBV3-1/TRBV3-2
TGTGCCAGCAGCCAAGCCGGACAGTCCCGCACAGATACGCAGTATTTT
CASSQAGQSRTDTQYF
>TRBD2|-|TRBJ2-7|TRBV5-1
TGCGCCAGCAGCTCGGGGATAACTAGCGGGGAGCAGTACTTC
CASSSGITSGEQYF
>TRBD1|once|TRBJ2-7|TRBV4-1
TGCGCCAGCAGCCACCCGACAGGGGGCCGTGGGGAGCAGTACTTC
CASSHPTGGRGEQYF
>-|-|TRBJ1-5|TRBV30
TGTGCCTGGACTAAGGGGGTAGGGCAGCCCCAGCATTTT
CAWTKGVGQPQHF
>TRBD1|-|TRBJ2-6|TRBV18
TGTGCCAGCTCACTACAGGCAGGGGGCACTGGGGCCAACGTCCTGACTTTC
CASSLQAGGTGANVLTF
>-|few|TRBJ1-3|TRBV14
TGTGCCAGCAGCCGACAGGACATTCCTGGAAACACCATATATTTT
CASSRQDIPGNTIYF
>-|-|TRBJ2-3|TRBV5-1
TGCGCCAGCAACATACAGGAGAGCACAGATACGCAGTATTTT
CASNIQESTDTQYF
>TRBD1|-|TRBJ1-2|TRBV5-1
TGCGCCAGCAGCTCACAACCGGGACAGGGAGTTTCTGGCTACACCTTC
CASSSQPGQGVSGYTF
>TRBD2|-|TRBJ2-2|TRBV7-3
TGTGCCAGCAGCCCGAGCGGGGCGGGGGACACCGGGGAGCTGTTTTTT
CASSPSGAGDTGELFF
>-|-|TRBJ2-7|TRBV5-1
TGCGCCAGCAGCTTGACAGGAGTCTCCTACGAGCAGTACTTC
CASSLTGVSYEQYF
>-|few|TRBJ2-1|TRBV6-5
TGTGCCAGCGGCAGGGGCTCTCCCTCCTACAATGAGCAGTTCTTC
CASGRGSPSYNEQFF